This T cell receptor (beta chain) emerged from a study of cytomegalovirus exposure and HLA in healthy donors. Study at large: An earlier analysis identified under 130 million unique TCR beta sequences in 150 million to 200 million T cells. General study findings and limits: Later analysis associated a missense DCLRE1C variant with TCR beta V- and J-gene trimming.

To note about this clone: Its antigen is currently unknown.

PCR involved 60 Vbeta and 13 Jbeta primers. The repertoire was sequenced with immunoSEQ multiplex PCR; TCRdb's copy has only in-frame clones and lacks some. Among some 130,000 clones listed, about 80% were seen once. V was clipped by 7 bases and J by 2 bases, with 12 bases between them. Looked up from germline, CDR1 is LNHDA and CDR2 is SQIVND (reference sequence). This CDR3 is built from 14 residues. J is TRBJ1-5 and V is TRBV19, with D possibly matching TRBD1 (5 bases). The source of this sequence is a man aged 30-40 years in good health and CMV-seronegative. The sequencing input was PBMCs. The CDR3 loop reads CASKEGLGNQPQHF. The CDR3 DNA reads as TGTGCCAGTAAGGAGGGGCTCGGCAATCAGCCCCAGCATTTT.